These 18 T cell receptor beta chains came from one sample sequenced in a study of T cell responses to AZD1222 COVID-19 vaccine (dated by TCRdb to the early 2020s). Explained via the paper, the time point label denotes: baseline before first vaccination. The library was generated by the immunoSEQ multiplex PCR assay. Entries here come from immuneACCESS through TCRdb and include only in-frame sequences with V and J called. Some clones fail to appear in such tables; in the studies checked, an unresolved V gene covers under half of the shortfall, and the cause of the remainder is unknown. For this sample there are roughly 120,000 clones; 88% appear just once. Over 8.5% of the sample comes from the top ten. The sequencing here drew on peripheral blood, taken on day 0 of AZD1222 vaccination. Source of these receptors: an adult in good health.

The chain combines TRBV28 with TRBJ2-7; D is possibly TRBD2 (5 bases). CDR1 and CDR2 from the germline V gene are MDHEN and SYDVKM. This CDR3 is built from 13 residues. Trimming stripped 6 bases from V and 9 bases from J, with 18 bases between. The CDR3 DNA follows: TGTGCCAGCAGGACTACCCCTGATCGCGGGCAGTACTTC. This translates into CASRTTPDRGQYF.

This chain connects TRBV19 to TRBJ1-2; 7 nucleotides match TRBD1. Germline V gene sequence: CDR1 LNHDA, CDR2 SQIVND (reference sequence). This CDR3 contains 15 residues. V shed 2 bases and J 0 bases; nucleotides not matched to a gene: 3. DNA of the CDR3: TGTGCCAGTAGTATAAAGGGGACAGCTAACTATGGCTACACCTTC. This translates into CASSIKGTANYGYTF. Full variable domain (outside the CDR3, taken from reference TRBV19 and TRBJ1-2): DGGITQSPKYLFRKEGQNVTLSCEQNLNHDAMYWYRQDPGQGLRLIYYSQIVNDFQKGDIAEGYSVSREKKESFPLTVTSAQKNPTAFYLCASSIKGTANYGYTFGSGTRLTVV.

The genes are TRBV7-2 and TRBJ2-7; D ambiguous. CDR1 SGHTA and CDR2 FQGNSA come from the germline V gene. CDR3 size: 15 residues. Trimming cost V 7 bases and J 0 bases, with 16 bases left between them. The CDR3 loop is CASTREVLSSYEQYF. The CDR3 coding sequence is TGTGCCAGCACCCGCGAGGTCCTTAGCTCCTACGAGCAGTACTTC.

The gene calls are TRBV24-1 and TRBJ2-5; 7 nucleotides agree with TRBD1. Trimming cost V 4 bases and J 4 bases; bases outside gene matches: 11. Per the germline V gene, CDR1 is KGHDR and CDR2 is SFDVKD. The CDR3 has 16 residues. This chain's CDR3 is CATSEGRTGQAETQYF. Written as DNA, the CDR3 is TGTGCCACCAGTGAGGGCAGGACAGGTCAGGCAGAGACCCAGTACTTC.

This clone was detected a few times. This chain links TRBV19 with TRBJ1-4; D is ambiguous. The CDR3 is made up of 16 amino acids. In germline, CDR1 is LNHDA, CDR2 SQIVND (reference sequence). Trimming removed 3 bases at V and 5 bases at J, with 16 bases between. The CDR3 sequence is CASSIGVRTSNEKLFF. Here the CDR3 DNA reads TGTGCCAGTAGTATCGGGGTAAGGACCTCGAATGAAAAACTGTTTTTT.

The chain joins TRBV7-8 to TRBJ2-1, with 9 bases fitting TRBD2. The CDR3 spans 16 residues. The germline V gene has CDR1 SGHVS and CDR2 FQNEAQ. The V gene end was trimmed by 3 bases and the J gene end by 7 bases; junction bases not matched to a gene: 10. The CDR3 sequence is CASSLTSGGGWNEQFF. The CDR3 nucleotides are TGTGCCAGCAGCTTGACTAGCGGTGGGGGTTGGAATGAGCAGTTCTTC.

The rearrangement links TRBV7-9 to TRBJ2-1; TRBD2 aligns across 12 bases. The trim removed 4 bases at V and 3 bases at J, leaving 4 bases unmatched. The germline V gene has CDR1 SEHNR and CDR2 FQNEAQ (reference sequence). This CDR3 is built from 16 residues. This CDR3 reads CASSSTSGSSYNEQFF. The DNA of the CDR3 is TGTGCCAGCAGCTCGACTAGCGGGAGCAGCTACAATGAGCAGTTCTTC. The full variable domain, its missing parts supplied by reference TRBV7-9 and TRBJ2-1, is DTGVSQNPRHKITKRGQNVTFRCDPISEHNRLYWYRQTLGQGPEFLTYFQNEAQLEKSRLLSDRFSAERPKGSFSTLEIQRTEQGDSAMYLCASSSTSGSSYNEQFFGPGTRLTVL.

This clone appeared once. This chain joins TRBV2 and TRBJ1-3, with TRBD1 as a possible D gene (6 bases). Trimming pared 8 bases from V and 1 base from J, leaving 12 bases between. The CDR3 extends over 14 amino acids. The germline CDR1 and CDR2 sequences are SNHLY and FYNNEI. The CDR3 DNA reads TGTGCCAGCTACGTGGGGACATCTGGAAACACCATATATTTT. This sequence encodes CASYVGTSGNTIYF.

The table lists this clone with a count of one. The chain couples TRBV5-1 to TRBJ1-4; the D is unclear. Germline V gene data show CDR1 as SGHRS and CDR2 as YFSETQ. CDR3 length equals 14 residues. The ends were cut back, 5 bases at V and 8 bases at J, with 16 bases in the middle. In nucleotides, the CDR3 is TGCGCCAGCAGTTGGGGTAGCGGAGGGGAAAAACTGTTTTTT. This sequence encodes CASSWGSGGEKLFF.

The gene calls are TRBV11-2 and TRBJ2-7; 14 bases are shared with TRBD2. In germline, CDR1 is SGHAT, CDR2 FQNNGV. The junction had 11 bases not matched to a gene; V was cut back by 4 bases and J by 3 bases. This CDR3 is built from 18 residues. The CDR3 nucleotides are TGTGCCAGCAGCTCAGGGACTAGCGGGAGTTGGACTGTCTACGAGCAGTACTTC. It translates to CASSSGTSGSWTVYEQYF.

The chain joins TRBV6-1 to TRBJ2-2; maybe TRBD2 (5 bases). Trimming shortened V by 2 bases and J by 4 bases, and 14 bases separated the two germline ends. The CDR3 sequence is 16 residues long. The germline gives CDR1 MNHNS, CDR2 SASEGT. CDR3 DNA: TGTGCCAGCAGTGAAAGGAACAGAGGGAGCACCGGGGAGCTGTTTTTT. Translation: CASSERNRGSTGELFF.

J is TRBJ2-6 and V is TRBV6-5; D gene uncertain. Germline CDR1 is MNHEY and CDR2 is SVGAGI. The CDR3 loop spans 16 amino acids. V was shortened by 0 bases and J by 4 bases, with 10 bases between the two germline ends. Here the CDR3 reads CASSYSQVTGANVLTF. The CDR3, as DNA: TGTGCCAGCAGTTACTCGCAAGTTACCGGGGCCAACGTCCTGACTTTC.

This chain joins TRBV3-1 (or the pseudogene TRBV3-2) and TRBJ2-1; D is uncertain. The CDR3 is 16 residues long. Germline assignment: CDR1 LGHDT and CDR2 YNNKEL (reference sequence). V dropped 1 base and J dropped 0 bases, with 10 bases sitting between them. CDR3 amino acids: CASSQALDSSYNEQFF. CDR3 DNA sequence: TGTGCCAGCAGCCAAGCCCTAGATAGCTCCTACAATGAGCAGTTCTTC.

The CDR3 DNA follows: TGTGCCAGCAGGACTAGCGGGAGTGAGACCCAGTACTTC. Its protein is CASRTSGSETQYF. The V call is TRBV7-2, the J call TRBJ2-5; 12 bases match TRBD2. The junction had 1 base not matched to a gene; V was cut back by 6 bases and J by 5 bases. The CDR3 covers 13 residues. CDR1 is SGHTA, CDR2 FQGNSA, per germline.

V and J are TRBV7-2 and TRBJ1-1; 7 nucleotides align to TRBD1. The CDR3 is 15 amino acids. CDR1 and CDR2 from the germline V gene are SGHTA and FQGNSA. The V gene end was trimmed by 5 bases and the J gene end by 2 bases; junction bases not matched to a gene: 8. The CDR3 nucleotides read TGTGCCAGCAGCACTCAGACAGGGTTTAACACTGAAGCTTTCTTT. This codes for CASSTQTGFNTEAFF.

The V gene is TRBV18, the J gene TRBJ1-3; possibly TRBD1 for D (6 bases). This CDR3 has 15 residues. CDR1 KGHSH and CDR2 LQKENI come from the germline V gene. V was pared by 3 bases and J by 0 bases, with 9 bases between. CDR3: CASSPRQDSGNTIYF. Written as DNA, the CDR3 is TGTGCCAGCTCACCGCGACAGGACTCTGGAAACACCATATATTTT.

The chain combines TRBV9 with TRBJ1-4; D remains ambiguous. The CDR3 spans 15 residues. Trimming removed 5 bases at V and 0 bases at J, with 11 bases between. CDR1 is SGDLS and CDR2 is YYNGEE in the germline V gene. In DNA form, the CDR3 reads TGTGCCAGCAGACCAGGCAGTGCAACTAATGAAAAACTGTTTTTT. The encoded protein is CASRPGSATNEKLFF.

V and J are TRBV27 and TRBJ1-1, with D possibly being TRBD1 (6 bases). The CDR3 sequence is 14 residues long. The V end lost 4 bases, the J end lost 3 bases, and 12 bases lay between the germline ends. From germline, CDR1 is MNHEY and CDR2 SMNVEV (reference sequence). CDR3 nucleotide sequence: TGTGCCAGCAGTTCGTTTCCAGGGGACACTGAAGCTTTCTTT. Protein: CASSSFPGDTEAFF.